Each of the 24 T cell receptor beta chains below was sequenced from the same sample in a study of T cell responses to AZD1222 COVID-19 vaccine. Method: immunoSEQ multiplex PCR; TCRdb's copy keeps in-frame clones and lacks some. The sample has 150,000 or so clones; roughly 90% are singletons. The specimen was peripheral blood, collected on day 0 of AZD1222 vaccination. The source of these receptors is an adult in good health.

This chain links TRBV27 with TRBJ2-7; D is undetermined. CDR3 length: 13 amino acids. Germline assignment: CDR1 MNHEY and CDR2 SMNVEV (reference sequence). Trimming stripped 6 bases from V and 0 bases from J, with 9 bases between. This chain's CDR3 is CASRPQSSYEQYF. CDR3 nucleotide sequence: TGTGCCAGCAGGCCTCAGAGCTCCTACGAGCAGTACTTC.

This clone was counted a single time. CDR3 DNA sequence: TGCGCCAGCAGCTTGGACTCCTACAATGAGCAGTTCTTC. Translation gives CASSLDSYNEQFF. The chain uses TRBV5-1 and TRBJ2-1; D gene unclear. From germline, CDR1 is SGHRS and CDR2 YFSETQ. Trimming stripped 0 bases from V and 0 bases from J, with 1 base between. CDR3 size: 13 residues.

This rearrangement joins TRBV19 to TRBJ2-7; possible D gene TRBD1, 6 bases. The CDR3 loop spans 14 amino acids. From germline, CDR1 is LNHDA and CDR2 SQIVND (reference sequence). V was pared by 5 bases and J by 2 bases, with 13 bases between. CDR3 loop: CASSFGRGTYEQYF. For the CDR3, the DNA is TGTGCCAGTAGTTTTGGCAGGGGCACCTACGAGCAGTACTTC.

The rearrangement links TRBV7-2 to TRBJ1-1; 7 nucleotides line up with TRBD1. Trimming at V came to 6 bases and at J to 1 base, leaving 11 bases not matched to a gene. The germline V gene has CDR1 SGHTA and CDR2 FQGNSA. This CDR3 region has 16 residues. The CDR3 loop is CASRADRTPENTEAFF. In DNA form, the CDR3 reads TGTGCCAGCAGGGCGGACAGGACCCCAGAGAACACTGAAGCTTTCTTT. The variable domain in full, with the rest retrieved from reference TRBV7-2 and TRBJ1-1, is GAGVSQSPSNKVTEKGKDVELRCDPISGHTALYWYRQSLGQGLEFLIYFQGNSAPDKSGLPSDRFSAERTGGSVSTLTIQRTQQEDSAVYLCASRADRTPENTEAFFGQGTRLTVV.

This clone has only a few counts. The same CDR3 also results from other DNA sequences found in this sample. The chain links TRBV2 to TRBJ2-7; D perhaps matches TRBD1 (5 bases). The CDR3 has 11 amino acids. Germline V lookup: CDR1 SNHLY, CDR2 FYNNEI. V lost 6 bases, J lost 5 bases, and 8 bases lay in between. CDR3 residues: CASRGRDEQYF. In DNA form, the CDR3 reads TGTGCCAGCAGGGGCAGGGACGAGCAGTACTTC. The whole variable domain, filled in from reference TRBV2 and TRBJ2-7, reads EPEVTQTPSHQVTQMGQEVILRCVPISNHLYFYWYRQILGQKVEFLVSFYNNEISEKSEIFDDQFSVERPDGSNFTLKIRSTKLEDSAMYFCASRGRDEQYFGPGTRLTVT.

The gene calls are TRBV3-1 (or the pseudogene TRBV3-2) and TRBJ1-3; no clear D gene. This CDR3 comprises 15 residues. Trimming removed 2 bases at V and 2 bases at J, with 10 bases between. In germline, CDR1 is LGHDT, CDR2 YNNKEL (reference sequence). DNA of the CDR3: TGTGCCAGCAGCCAATCTCTGGTGCCTGGAAACACCATATATTTT. Protein sequence: CASSQSLVPGNTIYF.

The chain carries TRBV9 and TRBJ2-7; 7 bases are a match to TRBD1. The CDR3 has 15 residues. Trimming cost V 3 bases and J 2 bases; bases outside gene matches: 8. Germline values: CDR1 SGDLS, CDR2 YYNGEE. CDR3 in amino acids: CASSARTGAAYEQYF. In DNA, the CDR3 is TGTGCCAGCAGCGCGAGAACAGGGGCGGCCTACGAGCAGTACTTC.

The chain employs TRBV7-2 and TRBJ2-5; 15 bases are a match to TRBD2. The germline CDR1 and CDR2 sequences are SGHTA and FQGNSA. The length of the CDR3 is 15 residues. Losses at the gene ends were 10 bases for V and 3 bases for J; bases not matched to a gene: 6. DNA of the CDR3: TGTGCCACCCGGACTAGCGGGGGGGCCGAAGAGACCCAGTACTTC. Translating gives CATRTSGGAEETQYF.

This chain joins TRBV6-1 and TRBJ1-2; D possibly corresponds to TRBD1 (6 bases). CDR1 MNHNS and CDR2 SASEGT come from the germline V gene. CDR3 length equals 13 residues. The V and J ends lost 10 bases and 7 bases respectively, with 19 bases between them. The DNA of the CDR3 is TGTGCCACCAGGGAAGTAGGGGGGACTGGCTACACCTTC. It yields the protein CATREVGGTGYTF.

J is TRBJ2-3 and V is TRBV5-1; D is possibly TRBD2 (6 bases). The CDR3 has 16 amino acids. In germline, CDR1 is SGHRS, CDR2 YFSETQ. Between the trimmed V and J ends, which lost 0 bases and 2 bases, there was a span of 13 bases. CDR3 DNA: TGCGCCAGCAGCTTGGCCGCTCAGCGGGTCACAGATACGCAGTATTTT. Residues: CASSLAAQRVTDTQYF.

This rearrangement joins TRBV5-4 to TRBJ1-2; 7 bases agree with TRBD1. This CDR3 contains 16 residues. Germline V lookup: CDR1 SGHNT, CDR2 YYREEE (reference sequence). The trim removed 4 bases at V and 7 bases at J, leaving 16 bases unmatched. The CDR3 is CASSMGTDLASSGYTF. The CDR3 bases are TGTGCCAGCAGCATGGGGACAGACCTCGCATCCTCTGGCTACACCTTC.

The V gene is TRBV9, the J gene TRBJ2-1; tentatively, D is TRBD2 (6 bases). The CDR3 has 13 residues. Looked up from germline, CDR1 is SGDLS and CDR2 is YYNGEE. Trimming pared 4 bases from V and 9 bases from J, leaving 14 bases between. CDR3 loop: CASSSYLGGEQFF. CDR3 nucleotide sequence: TGTGCCAGCAGCTCCTACCTGGGGGGTGAGCAGTTCTTC. Combining the CDR3 with reference TRBV9 and TRBJ2-1 gives the whole variable domain DSGVTQTPKHLITATGQRVTLRCSPRSGDLSVYWYQQSLDQGLQFLIQYYNGEERAKGNILERFSAQQFPDLHSELNLSSLELGDSALYFCASSSYLGGEQFFGPGTRLTVL.

The rearrangement uses TRBV5-1 and TRBJ2-7, with D perhaps TRBD1 (6 bases). Germline V lookup: CDR1 SGHRS, CDR2 YFSETQ. The ends were cut back, 4 bases at V and 1 base at J, with 12 bases in the middle. The CDR3 contains 14 residues. In nucleotides, the CDR3 is TGCGCCAGCAGCGCCCGGACAGATTCCTACGAGCAGTACTTC. Its translation is CASSARTDSYEQYF.

This CDR3 is CASSLGLGARREGNQPQHF. In DNA, the CDR3 is TGTGCCAGCAGCTTAGGTTTAGGGGCCCGCAGGGAGGGCAATCAGCCCCAGCATTTT. The V and J genes are TRBV7-8 and TRBJ1-5; tentatively, D is TRBD1 (5 bases). The germline CDR1 and CDR2 sequences are SGHVS and FQNEAQ. V lost 1 base, J lost 2 bases, and 21 bases lay in between. The CDR3 consists of 19 residues.

This clone has just a few counts. The chain joins TRBV11-2 to TRBJ2-7; no definite D call. This CDR3 has 14 amino acids. Germline V CDR1 and CDR2: SGHAT, FQNNGV. Trimming removed 4 bases from V and 1 base from J, with 11 bases in between. CDR3 loop: CASSSWTLSYEQYF. For the CDR3, the DNA is TGTGCCAGCAGCTCCTGGACGCTATCCTACGAGCAGTACTTC.

The V call is TRBV11-2, the J call TRBJ2-5, with D hard to call. CDR3 size: 15 residues. Germline loops: CDR1 SGHAT, CDR2 FQNNGV. Trimming left V 3 bases short and J 0 bases short, with 11 bases between. CDR3 nucleotide sequence: TGTGCCAGCAGCTTCCGCAGCCGATACCAAGAGACCCAGTACTTC. Its protein is CASSFRSRYQETQYF.

The rearrangement links TRBV24-1 to TRBJ1-5, with TRBD1 identical over 8 bases. V dropped 3 bases and J dropped 1; count of bases not matched to a gene: 7. This CDR3 region has 17 residues. Germline values: CDR1 KGHDR, CDR2 SFDVKD. DNA for the CDR3: TGTGCCACCAGTGATGAAGACAGGGGAAGGAGCAATCAGCCCCAGCATTTT. Amino acid sequence: CATSDEDRGRSNQPQHF.

The chain links TRBV7-9 to TRBJ2-1, with 12 nucleotides matching TRBD2. In germline, CDR1 is SEHNR, CDR2 FQNEAQ (reference sequence). V gave up 4 bases and J gave up 4 bases; unmatched junction bases: 8. The CDR3 runs 17 residues. CDR3 in amino acids: CASSSLAGGPKYNEQFF. The CDR3 DNA reads TGTGCCAGCAGCTCTCTAGCGGGGGGGCCGAAGTACAATGAGCAGTTCTTC.

The gene calls are TRBV2 and TRBJ1-2; D is unclear. This CDR3 has 15 residues. The germline V gene encodes CDR1 SNHLY and CDR2 FYNNEI. With 7 bases removed from V and 0 bases from J, the gap between germline ends came to 15 bases. CDR3: CASIADGEPNYGYTF. As DNA, the CDR3 is TGTGCCAGCATCGCCGACGGGGAGCCTAACTATGGCTACACCTTC.

This chain links TRBV30 with TRBJ1-4, with D perhaps matching TRBD1 (6 bases). Germline assignment: CDR1 GTSNPN and CDR2 SVGIG (reference sequence). Trimming took 3 bases from V and 7 from J, leaving 18 bases between them. This CDR3 is built from 15 residues. DNA of the CDR3: TGTGCCTGGAGGAGGCGGGGGGCGCGGGTTGAAAAACTGTTTTTT. Its protein product is CAWRRRGARVEKLFF.

The chain uses TRBV6-4 and TRBJ2-7; the D gene is possibly TRBD1 (6 bases). Trimming cost V 6 bases and J 0 bases, with 12 bases left between them. This CDR3 comprises 14 residues. Germline V gene lookup returns CDR1 MRHNA and CDR2 SNTAGT. The CDR3 DNA sequence: TGTGCCAGCAGCCAAGAACAGGGCTCCTACGAGCAGTACTTC. Translated: CASSQEQGSYEQYF.

The chain has TRBV5-1 and TRBJ2-3; possible D gene TRBD2, 5 bases. The CDR3 loop spans 13 amino acids. CDR1 SGHRS and CDR2 YFSETQ come from the germline V gene. The germline V and J ends were trimmed by 4 bases and 4 bases, with 10 bases remaining between them. The CDR3 coding sequence is TGCGCCAGCAGCGGGAGCGTTGCAGATACGCAGTATTTT. Translating it yields CASSGSVADTQYF.

V gene TRBV7-2 combines with J gene TRBJ1-1; maybe TRBD1 (6 bases). The CDR3 is 11 residues long. Germline loops: CDR1 SGHTA, CDR2 FQGNSA. As DNA, the CDR3 is TGTGTCACCAGCAGGGGCACTGAAGCTTTCTTT. Translating gives CVTSRGTEAFF.

The chain is built from TRBV7-2 and TRBJ1-1; perhaps TRBD1 as D (6 bases). Germline V gene sequence: CDR1 SGHTA, CDR2 FQGNSA. V lost 6 bases, J lost 1 base, and 9 bases lay in between. This CDR3 is 13 amino acids long. The CDR3 region has the DNA TGTGCCAGCAGAGCGGACAGGAACACTGAAGCTTTCTTT. Its translation is CASRADRNTEAFF.